This TCR beta chain was captured in a study of cytomegalovirus exposure and HLA in healthy donors. The PCR used 60 Vbeta and 13 Jbeta primers. This table comes from immunoSEQ multiplex PCR, and its TCRdb copy is limited to in-frame clones, with some not included. Of approximately 170,000 clones listed, roughly 79% are singletons. Specimen: PBMCs. This sequence was found in a man aged 40-55 years in good health and CMV-seronegative.

CDR3 residues: CAWSADRGTYNEQFF. CDR3 nucleotides: TGTGCCTGGAGCGCCGACAGGGGCACCTACAATGAGCAGTTCTTC. This chain uses TRBV30 with TRBJ2-1, with 8 bases that match TRBD1. Trimming cost V 3 bases and J 2 bases; bases outside gene matches: 6. CDR1 GTSNPN and CDR2 SVGIG come from the germline V gene (reference sequence). The CDR3 has 15 residues.